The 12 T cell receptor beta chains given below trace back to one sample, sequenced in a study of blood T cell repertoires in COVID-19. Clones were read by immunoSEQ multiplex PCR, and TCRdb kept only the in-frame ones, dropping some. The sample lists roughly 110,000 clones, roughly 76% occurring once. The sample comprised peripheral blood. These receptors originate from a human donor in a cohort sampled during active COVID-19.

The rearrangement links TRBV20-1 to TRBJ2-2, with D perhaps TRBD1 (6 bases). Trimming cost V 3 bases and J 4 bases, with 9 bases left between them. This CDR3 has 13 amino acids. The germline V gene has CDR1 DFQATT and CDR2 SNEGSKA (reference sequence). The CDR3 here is CSASHRATGELFF. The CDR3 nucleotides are TGCAGTGCTAGTCACAGGGCCACCGGGGAGCTGTTTTTT.

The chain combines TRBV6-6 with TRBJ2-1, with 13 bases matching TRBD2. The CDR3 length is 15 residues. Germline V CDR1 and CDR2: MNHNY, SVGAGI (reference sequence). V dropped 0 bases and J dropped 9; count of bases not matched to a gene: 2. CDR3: CASSYSTSGGSEQFF. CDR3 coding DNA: TGTGCCAGCAGTTACTCGACTAGCGGGGGGAGTGAGCAGTTCTTC.

Here the CDR3 reads CASSVVGGQGYEAFF. The CDR3 nucleotides are TGTGCCAGCAGCGTAGTCGGGGGACAGGGGTATGAAGCTTTCTTT. The J gene is TRBJ1-1, the V gene TRBV9; 10 bases match TRBD1. The V and J ends lost 0 bases and 7 bases, in that order; junction bases with no gene match: 6. CDR3 length: 15 amino acids. Germline V gene data show CDR1 as SGDLS and CDR2 as YYNGEE.

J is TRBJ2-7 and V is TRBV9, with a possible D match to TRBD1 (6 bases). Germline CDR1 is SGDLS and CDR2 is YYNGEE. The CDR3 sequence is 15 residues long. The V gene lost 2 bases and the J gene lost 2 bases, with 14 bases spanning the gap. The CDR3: CASSVEQGATYEQYF. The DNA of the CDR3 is TGTGCCAGCAGCGTGGAACAGGGCGCGACCTACGAGCAGTACTTC.

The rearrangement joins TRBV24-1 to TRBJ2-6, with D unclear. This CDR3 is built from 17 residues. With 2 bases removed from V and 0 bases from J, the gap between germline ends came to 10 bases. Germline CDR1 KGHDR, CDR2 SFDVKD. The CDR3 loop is CATSDSGRSSGANVLTF. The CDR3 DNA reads TGTGCCACCAGTGATTCTGGCAGAAGCTCTGGGGCCAACGTCCTGACTTTC.

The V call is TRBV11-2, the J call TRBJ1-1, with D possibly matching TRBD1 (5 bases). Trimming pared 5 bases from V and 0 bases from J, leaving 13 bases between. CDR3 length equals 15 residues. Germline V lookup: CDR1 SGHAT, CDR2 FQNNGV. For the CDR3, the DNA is TGTGCCAGCAGCCGCGGCGGGGACCTGAACACTGAAGCTTTCTTT. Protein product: CASSRGGDLNTEAFF.

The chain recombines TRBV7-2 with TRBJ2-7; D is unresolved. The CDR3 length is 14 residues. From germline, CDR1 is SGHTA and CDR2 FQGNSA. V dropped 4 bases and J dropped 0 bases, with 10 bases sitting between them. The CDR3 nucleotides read TGTGCCAGCAGCTCCCCTCCGAGCTCCTACGAGCAGTACTTC. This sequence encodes CASSSPPSSYEQYF.

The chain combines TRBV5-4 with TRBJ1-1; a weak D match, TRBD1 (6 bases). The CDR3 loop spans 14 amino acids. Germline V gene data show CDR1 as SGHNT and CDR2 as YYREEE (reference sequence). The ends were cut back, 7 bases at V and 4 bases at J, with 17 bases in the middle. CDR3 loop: CASGGVGAGTEAFF. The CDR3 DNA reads TGTGCCAGCGGGGGGGTGGGGGCGGGCACTGAAGCTTTCTTT.

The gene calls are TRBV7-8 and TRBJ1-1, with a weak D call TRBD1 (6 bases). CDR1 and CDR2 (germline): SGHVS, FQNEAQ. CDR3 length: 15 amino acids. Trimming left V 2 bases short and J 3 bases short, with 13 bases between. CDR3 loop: CASSLTDSLYTEAFF. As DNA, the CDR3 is TGTGCCAGCAGCTTAACGGACAGCTTGTACACTGAAGCTTTCTTT.

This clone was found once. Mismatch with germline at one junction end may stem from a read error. The CDR3, as DNA: TGTGCCAGCAGTAACTCGGGACAGCCTAACAATTTT. This translates into CASSNSGQPNNF. The gene calls are TRBV2 and TRBJ1-4, with 7 bases lining up with TRBD1. The CDR3 runs 12 residues. Germline lookup yields CDR1 SNHLY and CDR2 FYNNEI. Full variable domain (rest looked up from reference TRBV2 and TRBJ1-4): EPEVTQTPSHQVTQMGQEVILRCVPISNHLYFYWYRQILGQKVEFLVSFYNNEISEKSEIFDDQFSVERPDGSNFTLKIRSTKLEDSAMYFCASSNSGQPNNFGSGTQLSVL.

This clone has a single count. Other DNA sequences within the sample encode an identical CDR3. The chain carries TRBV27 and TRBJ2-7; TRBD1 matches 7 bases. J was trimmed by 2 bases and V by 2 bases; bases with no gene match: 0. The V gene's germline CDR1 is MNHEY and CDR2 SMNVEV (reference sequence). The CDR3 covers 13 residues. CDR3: CASSLQGAYEQYF. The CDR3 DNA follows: TGTGCCAGCAGTTTACAGGGGGCCTACGAGCAGTACTTC.

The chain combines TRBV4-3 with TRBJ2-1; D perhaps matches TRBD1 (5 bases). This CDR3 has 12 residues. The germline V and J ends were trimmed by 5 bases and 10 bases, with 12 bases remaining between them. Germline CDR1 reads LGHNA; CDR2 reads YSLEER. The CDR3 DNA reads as TGCGCCAGCAGCAGTCAGGGTCGGGAGCAGTTCTTC. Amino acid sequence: CASSSQGREQFF.